Listed below are T cell receptor beta chains from one sample, sequenced in a study of T cells in Graves' hyperthyroidism and ophthalmopathy. Via MiXCR, TCRdb re-called the multiplex PCR reads, giving one row per CDR3 protein. The table records 400,000 to 600,000 distinct CDR3 sequences, about 20% of them present only once. The sequenced sample was blood. These TCRs come from a young man with Graves' hyperthyroidism. CDR3s include the opening cysteine and the closing phenylalanine or tryptophan. The D gene is left open where the match is weak. A row's size may be missing; if present it is once, few, many or a size class.

>TRBV20-1|many|TRBJ1-2|TRBD1|16
TGCAGTGCTAGAGGATTGACGGACAGGGATAACTATGGCTACACCTTC
CSARGLTDRDNYGYTF
>TRBV12-5|many|TRBJ1-2|-|14
TGTGCTAGTGGTTTGGGGACGAGTTCGTATGGCTACACCTTC
CASGLGTSSYGYTF
>TRBV9|few|TRBJ1-1|TRBD1|16
TGTGCCAGCAGCGTAAGGGACAGGGTTCGAGGGACTGAAGCTTTCTTT
CASSVRDRVRGTEAFF
>TRBV12-3/TRBV12-4|few|TRBJ1-4|TRBD1|16
TGTGCCAGCAGTTTGGTCCCGACAGGGGGCATTGAAAAACTGTTTTTT
CASSLVPTGGIEKLFF
>TRBV6-2/TRBV6-3|many|TRBJ2-4|TRBD1|14
TGTGCCAGCAGTAGAGGACAGGGAGTGGGCATTCAGTACTTC
CASSRGQGVGIQYF
>TRBV11-2|-|TRBJ1-5|-|16
TGTGCCAGCAGCCCCCGGACAGACCATAGCAATCAGCCCCAGCATTTT
CASSPRTDHSNQPQHF
>TRBV27|many|TRBJ2-7|TRBD1|15
TGTGCCAGCAGTCCCAGACAGGGGAGGTCCTACGAGCAGTACTTC
CASSPRQGRSYEQYF
>TRBV7-8|-|TRBJ2-7|TRBD2|18
TGTGCCAGCAGCTTTATCCCCCCAGGACTAGCGGGGGGCCCCTGGCAGTACTTC
CASSFIPPGLAGGPWQYF
>TRBV28|many|TRBJ1-5|TRBD1|18
TGTGCCAGCAGCCCAACAGGGGGAGTCCTACTTCGCAATCAGCCCCAGCATTTT
CASSPTGGVLLRNQPQHF
>TRBV30|many|TRBJ2-7|-|13
TGTGCCTGGAGTTGGGGACGGACCTACGAGCAGTACTTC
CAWSWGRTYEQYF
>TRBV2|few|TRBJ1-3|TRBD1|14
TGTGCCAGCTTCAACAGGGGGTTTGGAAACACCATATATTTT
CASFNRGFGNTIYF
>TRBV28|many|TRBJ1-1|-|11
TGTGCCAGCGGGCGGGGGGATGGTGCTTTCTTT
CASGRGDGAFF
>TRBV6-1|many|TRBJ2-7|-|13
TGTGCCAGCAGTGAAGGGGGGGACTACGAGCAGTACTTC
CASSEGGDYEQYF
>TRBV6-1|many|TRBJ1-2|-|11
TGTGCCAGCAGTGCCCAGAGGGGCTACACCTTC
CASSAQRGYTF
>TRBV10-3|many|TRBJ1-1|-|14
TGTGCCATCAGTGTGGGGCCAGGGAACACTGAAGCTTTCTTT
CAISVGPGNTEAFF
>TRBV27|many|TRBJ1-2|TRBD1|17
TGTGCCAGCAGGCCCCTGGGGACAGGGGTCTCTAACTATGGCTACACCTTC
CASRPLGTGVSNYGYTF
>TRBV2|many|TRBJ2-7|-|14
TGTGCCAGCAGTGCGCCCCGGGGTGCCTACGAGCAGTACTTC
CASSAPRGAYEQYF
>TRBV12-3/TRBV12-4|few|TRBJ1-5|-|16
TGTGCCAGCAGTTTAGAAGGGATAGGTCCTAATCAGCCCCAGCATTTT
CASSLEGIGPNQPQHF
>TRBV5-1|-|TRBJ2-7|TRBD1|16
TGCGCCAGCAGCTTGGGCCGGACAGGGGGTGGCAACGAGCAGTACTTC
CASSLGRTGGGNEQYF
>TRBV6-1|few|TRBJ2-7|TRBD1|14
TGTGCCAGCAGGCGAACGACAGGGGCCTACGAGCAGTACTTC
CASRRTTGAYEQYF
>TRBV19|many|TRBJ2-7|TRBD2|13
TGCGCCAGCAGCGCTGGACTAGCCTACGAGCAGTACTTC
CASSAGLAYEQYF
>TRBV12-3/TRBV12-4|many|TRBJ1-2|TRBD1|15
TGTGCCAGCAGGACAGGGGGCGCGATGGTTGAAGGCTACACCTTC
CASRTGGAMVEGYTF
>TRBV12-3/TRBV12-4|many|TRBJ1-2|TRBD1|16
TGTGCCAGCAGTTTAGGGACAGGAGACCTAAACTATGGCTACACCTTC
CASSLGTGDLNYGYTF
>TRBV12-3/TRBV12-4|many|TRBJ1-1|TRBD1|15
TGTGCCAGCACTCGGACAGGGCAGGGTTGGACTGAAGCTTTCTTT
CASTRTGQGWTEAFF
>TRBV20-1|few|TRBJ1-2|TRBD1|17
TGCAGTGCAACCCGACAGGGGCGGCAGCGATACCATGATGGCTACACCTTC
CSATRQGRQRYHDGYTF
>TRBV7-2|-|TRBJ2-4|TRBD1|14
TGTGCCAGCAGCTTAGGTGACAGGGGAGAAATTCAGTACTTC
CASSLGDRGEIQYF
>TRBV12-3/TRBV12-4|many|TRBJ1-2|-|12
TGTGCCAGCAGTTTCGGAGGGGAGGGCTACACCTTC
CASSFGGEGYTF
>TRBV28|many|TRBJ2-2|-|14
TGTGCCAGCAGTTTAGGCACGAACACCGGGGAGCTGTTTTTT
CASSLGTNTGELFF
>TRBV27|few|TRBJ2-1|-|15
TGTGCCAGCAGTTTCGGGGACCATGGCTACAATGAGCAGTTCTTC
CASSFGDHGYNEQFF
>TRBV3-1|many|TRBJ2-5|-|15
TGTGCCAGCAGCCATTCGAGCAGGGTGGGAGAGACCCAGTACTTC
CASSHSSRVGETQYF
>TRBV2|many|TRBJ1-1|-|12
TGTGCCAGCACGTTAGCTGACACTGAAGCTTTCTTT
CASTLADTEAFF
>TRBV28|-|TRBJ1-1|-|12
TGTGCCAGCAGTCCTAGACATCCTGGGGCTTTCTTT
CASSPRHPGAFF
>TRBV12-3/TRBV12-4|many|TRBJ2-7|TRBD2|14
TGTGCCAGCAGTTTGACGGGAGGAAATTACGAGCAGTACTTC
CASSLTGGNYEQYF
>TRBV30|-|TRBJ2-7|TRBD1|14
TGTGCCTGGAGTGCCGGGACAGGGGCCTACGAGCAGTACTTC
CAWSAGTGAYEQYF
>TRBV28|-|TRBJ1-2|-|12
TGTGCCAGCATAGCAGGGAGCTATGGCTACACCTTC
CASIAGSYGYTF
>TRBV7-7|many|TRBJ2-2|-|16
TGTGCTAGCAGCTTAGAAACGGCCAGGAACACCGGGGAGCTGTTTTTT
CASSLETARNTGELFF
>TRBV20-1|few|TRBJ1-3|-|15
TGCAGTGCTAACCTCTTAGGGGGGGCTGGAAACACCATATATTTT
CSANLLGGAGNTIYF
>TRBV7-2|many|TRBJ1-2|-|13
TGTGCCAGCAGTGAGAATGCTAACTATGGCTACACCTTC
CASSENANYGYTF
>TRBV10-3|-|TRBJ2-5|TRBD1|14
TGTGCCATCAGTTCAGGGACAGGGGATGAGACCCAGTACTTC
CAISSGTGDETQYF
>TRBV3-1|-|TRBJ2-2|-|16
TGTGCCAGCAGCCCCCAACGAGGAGTGAACACCGGGGAGCTGTTTTTT
CASSPQRGVNTGELFF
>TRBV12-3/TRBV12-4|-|TRBJ1-2|-|14
TGTGCCAGCAGTTTTGGGGATGAGAACTATGGCTACACCTTC
CASSFGDENYGYTF
>TRBV6-1|-|TRBJ1-3|-|14
TGTGCCAGCAATGAACTGAACTCTGGAAACACCATATATTTT
CASNELNSGNTIYF